Sequencing of this T cell receptor (beta chain) was carried out in a study of beta chain features in type 1 diabetes. About the study: Sorted cells numbering under 140,000,000 were examined across all samples.

Findings and caveats of the study: Comparison showed that naive, central memory and Treg TCRB repertoires appeared more similar among patients than among healthy donors.

Trimming removed 10 bases from V and 1 base from J; junction bases left unmatched: 6. This CDR3 is built from 14 residues. CDR1 and CDR2 (germline): MDHEN, SYDVKM. Investigators reverse transcribed all isolated RNA, so they sequenced expressed TCRB transcripts. Clones were sequenced by immunoSEQ multiplex PCR, and TCRdb holds only the in-frame ones, with some missing. The sample carries about 900,000 clones, roughly 15% recorded once. This clone was seen only a few times. Its antigen is undetermined. The chain recombines TRBV28 with TRBJ2-2; 7 nucleotides agree with TRBD2. The receptor's source is a woman under 30 in good health. The sequenced material came from naive CD4+ T cells from blood. The CDR3 here is CAILAEMNTGELFF. CDR3 DNA sequence: TGTGCCATCCTAGCGGAGATGAACACCGGGGAGCTGTTTTTT.